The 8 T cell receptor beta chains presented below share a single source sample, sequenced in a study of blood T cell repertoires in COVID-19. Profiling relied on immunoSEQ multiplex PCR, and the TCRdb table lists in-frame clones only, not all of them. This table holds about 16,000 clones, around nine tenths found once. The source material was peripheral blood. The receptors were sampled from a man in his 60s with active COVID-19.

The CDR3 coding sequence is TGTGCCAGCAGTGAAGGTACAGTTCGTTCACCCCTCCACTTT. Its translation is CASSEGTVRSPLHF. The V and J genes are TRBV2 and TRBJ1-6; unclear D gene. The germline V gene has CDR1 SNHLY and CDR2 FYNNEI. The V gene lost 1 base and the J gene lost 9 bases, with 10 bases spanning the gap. The CDR3 covers 14 residues.

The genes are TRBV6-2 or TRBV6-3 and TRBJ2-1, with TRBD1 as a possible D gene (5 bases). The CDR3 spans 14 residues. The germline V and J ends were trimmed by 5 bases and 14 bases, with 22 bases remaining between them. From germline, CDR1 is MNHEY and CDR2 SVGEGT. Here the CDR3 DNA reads TGTGCCAGCAGTGAGAAAAGAGGACGGTTGGACAAGTTCTTC. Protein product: CASSEKRGRLDKFF.

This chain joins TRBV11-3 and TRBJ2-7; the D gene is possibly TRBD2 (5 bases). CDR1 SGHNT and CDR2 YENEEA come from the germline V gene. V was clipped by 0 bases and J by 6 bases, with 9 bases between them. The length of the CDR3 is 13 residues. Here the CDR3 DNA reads TGTGCCAGCAGCTTAGAGGAGACTACCGAGCAGTACTTC. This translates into CASSLEETTEQYF. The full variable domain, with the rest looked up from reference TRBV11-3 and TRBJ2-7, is EAGVVQSPRYKIIEKKQPVAFWCNPISGHNTLYWYLQNLGQGPELLIRYENEEAVDDSQLPKDRFSAERLKGVDSTLKIQPAELGDSAVYLCASSLEETTEQYFGPGTRLTVT.

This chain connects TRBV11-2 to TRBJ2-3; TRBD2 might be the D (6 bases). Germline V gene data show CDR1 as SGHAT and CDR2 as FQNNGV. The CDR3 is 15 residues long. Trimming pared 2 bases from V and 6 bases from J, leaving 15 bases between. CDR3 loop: CASSLTGVTPDTQYF. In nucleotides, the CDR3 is TGTGCCAGCAGCTTAACGGGGGTAACACCGGATACGCAGTATTTT.

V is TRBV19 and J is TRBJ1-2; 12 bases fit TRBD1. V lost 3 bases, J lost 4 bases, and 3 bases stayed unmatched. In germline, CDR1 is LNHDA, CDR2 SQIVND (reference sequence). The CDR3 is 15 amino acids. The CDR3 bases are TGTGCCAGTAGTATCGGGACAGGGGGCGTCTATGGCTACACCTTC. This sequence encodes CASSIGTGGVYGYTF.

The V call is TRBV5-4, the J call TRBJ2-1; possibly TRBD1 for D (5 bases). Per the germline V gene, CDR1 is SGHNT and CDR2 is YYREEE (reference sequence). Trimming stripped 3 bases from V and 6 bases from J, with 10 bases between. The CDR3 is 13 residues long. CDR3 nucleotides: TGTGCCAGCAGCTCGTTACAGGCCAATGAGCAGTTCTTC. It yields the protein CASSSLQANEQFF.

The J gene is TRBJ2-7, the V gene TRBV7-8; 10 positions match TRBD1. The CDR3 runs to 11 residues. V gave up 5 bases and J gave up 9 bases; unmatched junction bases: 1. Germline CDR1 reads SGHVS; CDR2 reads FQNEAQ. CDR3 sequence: CASSRTGGQYV. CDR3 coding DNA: TGTGCCAGCAGCCGGACAGGGGGGCAGTACGTC.

The CDR3 coding sequence is TGTGCCAGCAGTTACTCGGCAGGGATTAACTATGGCTACACCTTC. This translates into CASSYSAGINYGYTF. The chain has TRBV6-5 and TRBJ1-2; D possibly corresponds to TRBD1 (5 bases). V dropped 0 bases and J dropped 1 base, with 9 bases sitting between them. The CDR3 loop spans 15 amino acids. Looked up from germline, CDR1 is MNHEY and CDR2 is SVGAGI.